This TCR beta chain comes out of a study of regulatory T cells in long-lasting Graves disease. Time point noted: newly diagnosed GD, antithyroid drugs for less than 3 months. After RNA was extracted from PBMCs, the TCR library was made from it. Nine milliliters of peripheral blood were drawn into EDTA tubes. V dropped 6 bases and J dropped 8; count of bases not matched to a gene: 6. Per germline, CDR1 SQVTM and CDR2 ANQGSEA. The CDR3 covers 13 residues. This clonotype was counted many times. To make TCR beta libraries, researchers used iRepertoire HTBI primers and Arm-PCR of CDR3 regions. TCRdb re-derived calls from the multiplex PCR reads in MiXCR, one entry per CDR3 protein. This sample has hundreds of thousands of distinct CDR3 sequences, with roughly 16% found just once. These same records also appear under a second study, on T cells in Graves' hyperthyroidism and ophthalmopathy. That source adds: It was uncontrolled infection, other autoimmune disease, pregnancy or lactation that excluded patients.

The sequenced sample was peripheral blood mononuclear cells (PBMCs), obtained at new diagnosis, from a patient treated with antithyroid drugs. The V call is TRBV29-1, the J call TRBJ1-4; 10 positions match TRBD1. The sequence came from a woman aged 25-40 years with Graves disease. The CDR3 DNA reads TGCAGCGTCGGGACAGGGGAGGGAGAAAAACTGTTTTTT. Amino acid sequence: CSVGTGEGEKLFF. Together with reference TRBV29-1 and TRBJ1-4, the CDR3 gives the full variable domain: SAVISQKPSRDICQRGTSLTIQCQVDSQVTMMFWYRQQPGQSLTLIATANQGSEATYESGFVIDKFPISRPNLTFSTLTVSNMSPEDSSIYLCSVGTGEGEKLFFGSGTQLSVL.